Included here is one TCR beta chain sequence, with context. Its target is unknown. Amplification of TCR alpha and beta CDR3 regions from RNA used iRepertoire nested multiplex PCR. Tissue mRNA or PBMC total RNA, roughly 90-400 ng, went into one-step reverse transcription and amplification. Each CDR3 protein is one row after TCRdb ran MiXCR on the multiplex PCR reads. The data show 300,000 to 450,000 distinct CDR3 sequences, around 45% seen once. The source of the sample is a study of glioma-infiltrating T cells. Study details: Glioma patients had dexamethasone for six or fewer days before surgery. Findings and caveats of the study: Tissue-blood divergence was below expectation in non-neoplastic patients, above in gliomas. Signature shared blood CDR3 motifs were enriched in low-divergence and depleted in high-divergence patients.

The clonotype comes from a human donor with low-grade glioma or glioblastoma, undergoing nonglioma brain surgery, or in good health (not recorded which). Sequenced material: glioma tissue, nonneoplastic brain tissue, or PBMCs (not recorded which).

CDR3 coding DNA: TGCGCCAGCAGCCTTGGGGACAGGGGATTAAATCAGCCCCAGCATTTT. It encodes CASSLGDRGLNQPQHF. The rearrangement joins TRBV4-3 to TRBJ1-5; 10 bases are shared with TRBD1. The ends lost 4 bases at V and 4 bases at J; junction bases unmatched: 7. Germline CDR1 is LGHNA and CDR2 is YSLEER. The CDR3 covers 16 residues.